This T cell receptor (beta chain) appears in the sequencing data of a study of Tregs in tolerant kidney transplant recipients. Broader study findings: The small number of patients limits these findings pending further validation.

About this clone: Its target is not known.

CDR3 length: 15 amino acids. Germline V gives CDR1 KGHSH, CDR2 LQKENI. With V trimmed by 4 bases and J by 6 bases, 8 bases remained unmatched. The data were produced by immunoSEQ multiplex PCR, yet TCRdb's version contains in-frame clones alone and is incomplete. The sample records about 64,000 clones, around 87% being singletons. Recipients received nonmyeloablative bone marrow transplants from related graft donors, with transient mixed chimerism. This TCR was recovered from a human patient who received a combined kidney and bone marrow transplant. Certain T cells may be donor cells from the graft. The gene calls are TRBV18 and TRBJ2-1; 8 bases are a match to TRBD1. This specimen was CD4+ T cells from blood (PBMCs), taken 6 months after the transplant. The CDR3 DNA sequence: TGTGCCAGCTCACTCCCAGACAGGGGTGGCAATGAGCAGTTCTTC. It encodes CASSLPDRGGNEQFF.